The T cell receptor beta chain under discussion was sequenced for a study of T cell repertoires in cytomegalovirus infection. The overall study: Through public TCR beta signatures, both CMV infection and matching HLA type were indicated. Whole-study findings and limits: Pooled public TCR beta family frequency picked out CMV carriers with the relevant HLA.

On this clonotype itself: The target antigen is unknown.

V was clipped by 7 bases and J by 5 bases; unmatched bases: 2. This CDR3 is built from 11 residues. From the reads, TCRdb called clonotypes with MiXCR, one entry per CDR3 protein. The table has about 360,000 distinct CDR3 sequences, about a sixth seen once; the top ten hold roughly 8.7%. Specimen: PBMCs. The receptor comes from a human donor in good health (CMV status not recorded). Some clones in this sample may be carry-over from other donors' samples. J is TRBJ2-7 and V is TRBV12-3 or TRBV12-4, with 7 bases fitting TRBD2. The CDR3 reads CASMGGDEQYF. The CDR3 coding sequence is TGTGCCAGCATGGGAGGGGACGAGCAGTACTTC.